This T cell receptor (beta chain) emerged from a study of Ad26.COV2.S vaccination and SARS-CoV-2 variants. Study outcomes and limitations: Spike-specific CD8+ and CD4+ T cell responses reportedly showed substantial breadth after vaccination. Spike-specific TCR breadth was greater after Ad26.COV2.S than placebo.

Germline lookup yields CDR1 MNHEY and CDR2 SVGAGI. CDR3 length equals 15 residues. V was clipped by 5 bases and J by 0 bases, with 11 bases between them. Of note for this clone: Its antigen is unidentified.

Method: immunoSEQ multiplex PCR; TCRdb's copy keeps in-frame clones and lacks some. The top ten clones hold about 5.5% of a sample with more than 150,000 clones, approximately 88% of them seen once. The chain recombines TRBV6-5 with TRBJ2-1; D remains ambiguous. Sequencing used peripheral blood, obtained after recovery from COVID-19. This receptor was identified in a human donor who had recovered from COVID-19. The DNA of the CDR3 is TGTGCCAGCAGTCCCATTAGGAGCTCCTACAATGAGCAGTTCTTC. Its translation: CASSPIRSSYNEQFF.